These 27 T cell receptor beta chains were sequenced from one sample in a study of siplizumab effects on memory and regulatory T cells. The assay was immunoSEQ multiplex PCR, and TCRdb's table has in-frame clones only and misses some. The sample has tens of thousands of clones; over 80% are singletons. Sequenced input: Tregs sorted from blood. The receptors were sampled from a human donor in good health.

The chain joins TRBV2 to TRBJ2-1; 12 positions match TRBD2. The CDR3 consists of 16 residues. The V gene's germline CDR1 is SNHLY and CDR2 FYNNEI. The J segment lost 10 bases and the V segment lost 6 bases, leaving 13 bases of the junction unmatched. The CDR3 loop is CASRRISSGRAQEQFF. The CDR3 nucleotides read TGTGCCAGCAGGCGAATATCTAGCGGGAGGGCCCAGGAGCAGTTCTTC.

The chain uses TRBV5-1 and TRBJ2-7; 9 bases fit TRBD1. Germline V gene data show CDR1 as SGHRS and CDR2 as YFSETQ. This CDR3 spans 14 amino acids. Trimming took 5 bases from V and 3 from J; bases not matched to a gene: 6. The CDR3 nucleotides read TGCGCCAGCAGGGACCGGGACAGGGACTACGAGCAGTACTTC. Its translation: CASRDRDRDYEQYF.

The V and J genes are TRBV27 and TRBJ2-7, with D possibly matching TRBD2 (5 bases). V was shortened by 6 bases and J by 0 bases, with 9 bases between the two germline ends. Germline-derived CDR1 and CDR2 are MNHEY and SMNVEV (reference sequence). The CDR3 totals 13 residues. The CDR3 DNA follows: TGTGCCAGCAGATCCGGGATCTCCTACGAGCAGTACTTC. It yields the protein CASRSGISYEQYF.

This clone was counted between two and nine times. Here the CDR3 DNA reads TGTGCCAGTACCGAACTGGGGGTACAGGACTATGGCTACACCTTC. Translating gives CASTELGVQDYGYTF. This chain joins TRBV19 and TRBJ1-2; possibly TRBD1 for D (5 bases). Germline V CDR1 and CDR2: LNHDA, SQIVND (reference sequence). Between the trimmed V and J ends, which lost 7 bases and 3 bases, there was a span of 18 bases. There are 15 residues in the CDR3.

V usage is TRBV7-2 and J usage is TRBJ2-1; D not resolved. The germline V and J ends were trimmed by 5 bases and 3 bases, with 8 bases remaining between them. CDR1 and CDR2 from the germline V gene are SGHTA and FQGNSA. CDR3 length equals 13 residues. The CDR3 here is CASSMVLYNEQFF. The CDR3 region has the DNA TGTGCCAGCAGCATGGTCCTCTACAATGAGCAGTTCTTC.

The chain is built from TRBV4-3 and TRBJ2-7; 7 positions match TRBD1. The CDR3 covers 14 residues. The ends lost 1 base at V and 3 bases at J; junction bases unmatched: 3. The germline V gene has CDR1 LGHNA and CDR2 YSLEER. The CDR3 reads CASSQGTGFYEQYF. In DNA, the CDR3 is TGCGCCAGCAGCCAAGGGACAGGATTCTACGAGCAGTACTTC.

The V gene is TRBV14, the J gene TRBJ2-5; possibly TRBD1 for D (6 bases). This CDR3 comprises 13 residues. CDR1 is SGHDN, CDR2 FVKESK, per germline. Trimming cost V 0 bases and J 7 bases, with 9 bases left between them. CDR3 DNA: TGTGCCAGCAGCCAAGATCTGGACAGGACCCAGTACTTC. Translated: CASSQDLDRTQYF.

V and J are TRBV29-1 and TRBJ2-2, with D uncertain. Germline V gives CDR1 SQVTM, CDR2 ANQGSEA. This CDR3 spans 13 amino acids. Trimming pared 5 bases from V and 6 bases from J, leaving 13 bases between. In DNA, the CDR3 is TGCAGCGTTCCCCGATTGGGTTCCGGGGAGCTGTTTTTT. It yields the protein CSVPRLGSGELFF.

This chain uses TRBV6-1 with TRBJ1-5, with D possibly being TRBD1 (6 bases). The CDR3 has 14 amino acids. CDR1 is MNHNS and CDR2 is SASEGT in the germline V gene. V was pared by 7 bases and J by 4 bases, with 14 bases between. In DNA, the CDR3 is TGTGCCAGCAAGATTAGGGGGGGAAATCAGCCCCAGCATTTT. Residues: CASKIRGGNQPQHF.

V gene TRBV7-2 combines with J gene TRBJ2-1, with 10 bases lining up with TRBD2. CDR3 length equals 16 residues. With 6 bases clipped from V and 2 bases from J, the junction kept 7 bases outside the gene matches. Germline V CDR1 and CDR2: SGHTA, FQGNSA. CDR3 DNA: TGTGCCAGCAGGTTTACTAGCGGGAACACCTACAATGAGCAGTTCTTC. It codes for CASRFTSGNTYNEQFF.

V is TRBV25-1 and J is TRBJ1-5; D is uncertain. This CDR3 is built from 12 residues. Germline CDR1 reads MGHDK; CDR2 reads SYGVNS. V was shortened by 7 bases and J by 2 bases, with 6 bases between the two germline ends. CDR3 region: CASKRGNQPQHF. DNA for the CDR3: TGTGCCAGCAAGAGAGGCAATCAGCCCCAGCATTTT.

J is TRBJ2-3 and V is TRBV7-9; a possible D gene is TRBD2 (6 bases). This CDR3 comprises 15 residues. CDR1 is SEHNR, CDR2 FQNEAQ, per germline (reference sequence). The V gene lost 4 bases and the J gene lost 1 base, with 12 bases spanning the gap. The CDR3 coding sequence is TGTGCCAGCAGCTCCGGGGAGCGGGGCACAGATACGCAGTATTTT. This translates into CASSSGERGTDTQYF.

This chain connects TRBV19 to TRBJ1-1; D uncertain. The germline gives CDR1 LNHDA, CDR2 SQIVND (reference sequence). This CDR3 comprises 13 residues. With 9 bases removed from V and 7 bases from J, the gap between germline ends came to 18 bases. CDR3 nucleotide sequence: TGTGCCAGCAGACACGGAGGGATGTATGAAGCTTTCTTT. This encodes CASRHGGMYEAFF.

The chain recombines TRBV27 with TRBJ1-3; D unresolved. CDR3 length equals 15 residues. The V gene lost 2 bases and the J gene lost 10 bases, with 18 bases spanning the gap. Germline CDR1 and CDR2: MNHEY and SMNVEV (reference sequence). The CDR3 sequence is CASSLLPGVGRTIYF. Written as DNA, the CDR3 is TGTGCCAGCAGTTTACTCCCCGGAGTCGGACGGACCATATATTTT.

The chain links TRBV6-6 to TRBJ2-1, with 9 bases identical to TRBD1. The CDR3 spans 15 residues. V lost 6 bases and J lost 4; bases outside the gene matches: 7. Germline loops: CDR1 MNHNY, CDR2 SVGAGI (reference sequence). CDR3 nucleotide sequence: TGTGCCAGCAGCCCCCGGGACAGGGCTTACAATGAGCAGTTCTTC. It translates to CASSPRDRAYNEQFF.

This clone was observed a few times. The chain uses TRBV14 and TRBJ1-2; no clear D gene. Germline V CDR1 and CDR2: SGHDN, FVKESK. The CDR3 contains 12 residues. V gave up 0 bases and J gave up 7 bases, with 6 bases separating them. CDR3 nucleotide sequence: TGTGCCAGCAGCCAAGATCGCACTGGCTACACCTTC. It is translated as CASSQDRTGYTF. The full variable domain, completed using reference TRBV14 and TRBJ1-2, is EAGVTQFPSHSVIEKGQTVTLRCDPISGHDNLYWYRRVMGKEIKFLLHFVKESKQDESGMPNNRFLAERTGGTYSTLKVQPAELEDSGVYFCASSQDRTGYTFGSGTRLTVV.

V usage is TRBV9 and J usage is TRBJ2-3; no firm D call. CDR1 is SGDLS, CDR2 YYNGEE, per germline. The CDR3 has 14 residues. The V gene lost 4 bases and the J gene lost 0 bases, with 9 bases spanning the gap. CDR3 region: CASSLYSSTDTQYF. The CDR3 DNA reads as TGTGCCAGCAGCTTATACTCTAGCACAGATACGCAGTATTTT. Drawing the rest from reference TRBV9 and TRBJ2-3, the complete variable domain is DSGVTQTPKHLITATGQRVTLRCSPRSGDLSVYWYQQSLDQGLQFLIQYYNGEERAKGNILERFSAQQFPDLHSELNLSSLELGDSALYFCASSLYSSTDTQYFGPGTRLTVL.

The chain combines TRBV19 with TRBJ1-5; no firm D call. Germline CDR1 is LNHDA and CDR2 is SQIVND (reference sequence). The CDR3 loop spans 12 amino acids. The V end was cut by 3 bases, the J end by 10 bases, with 10 bases between. This CDR3 is CASSMSGGPQHF. Written as DNA, the CDR3 is TGTGCCAGTAGTATGAGTGGTGGACCCCAGCATTTT.

This rearrangement joins TRBV18 to TRBJ2-2; 10 positions agree with TRBD1. The CDR3 has 17 residues. V lost 5 bases, J lost 6 bases, and 12 bases stayed unmatched. CDR1 and CDR2 (germline): KGHSH, LQKENI. This CDR3 is CASSSSLRTGGPGELFF. The CDR3 coding sequence is TGTGCCAGCTCATCAAGTCTCCGGACAGGGGGTCCCGGGGAGCTGTTTTTT.

The chain links TRBV15 to TRBJ2-1; a possible D gene is TRBD2 (6 bases). Trimming removed 1 base at V and 2 bases at J, with 12 bases between. The germline V gene encodes CDR1 LNHNV and CDR2 YYDKDF (reference sequence). CDR3 length: 16 amino acids. This chain's CDR3 is CATSRGGGTTYNEQFF. CDR3 coding DNA: TGTGCCACCAGCAGAGGGGGCGGGACGACCTACAATGAGCAGTTCTTC.

V gene TRBV6-1 combines with J gene TRBJ2-1, with D maybe TRBD2 (6 bases). The germline gives CDR1 MNHNS, CDR2 SASEGT. Trimming pared 3 bases from V and 0 bases from J, leaving 9 bases between. The CDR3 totals 15 residues. The CDR3 loop reads CASSDSGASYNEQFF. DNA for the CDR3: TGTGCCAGCAGTGATTCGGGAGCCTCCTACAATGAGCAGTTCTTC.

The CDR3 here is CATAGVETQYF. The CDR3 nucleotides read TGTGCCACCGCAGGGGTTGAGACCCAGTACTTC. This rearrangement joins TRBV6-1 to TRBJ2-5; weak D call: TRBD1 (6 bases). Trimming took off 10 bases at V and 5 bases at J, with 11 bases between the two ends. The germline gives CDR1 MNHNS, CDR2 SASEGT. This CDR3 has 11 amino acids.

V and J are TRBV6-5 and TRBJ1-1; 7 bases are shared with TRBD1. Germline trimming cut 6 bases from V and 5 bases from J; bases unmatched to any gene: 9. The CDR3 consists of 14 residues. The V gene's germline CDR1 is MNHEY and CDR2 SVGAGI. In DNA form, the CDR3 reads TGTGCCAGCAGAGCAAGAGACAGGGTTACTGAAGCTTTCTTT. It translates to CASRARDRVTEAFF.

The chain carries TRBV5-6 and TRBJ2-3, with 8 bases matching TRBD2. The CDR3 extends over 16 amino acids. Unmatched junction bases numbered 7, after V lost 2 bases and J lost 2 bases. Germline V gives CDR1 SGHDT, CDR2 YYEEEE. CDR3 nucleotides: TGTGCCAGCAGCTTTTACGCGGGAGGATACACAGATACGCAGTATTTT. This codes for CASSFYAGGYTDTQYF.

The chain carries TRBV10-3 and TRBJ1-2; D is possibly TRBD1 (5 bases). V lost 3 bases, J lost 5 bases, and 10 bases lay in between. The CDR3 consists of 13 residues. Per germline, CDR1 ENHRY and CDR2 SYGVKD. CDR3 sequence (DNA): TGTGCCATCAGTGAAACTTGGGGGTATGGCTACACCTTC. Translating gives CAISETWGYGYTF.

The V and J genes are TRBV5-1 and TRBJ2-1; 9 nucleotides agree with TRBD2. J gave up 7 bases and V 0 bases, and 5 bases lay outside the gene matches. The V gene's germline CDR1 is SGHRS and CDR2 YFSETQ. The CDR3 contains 15 residues. The CDR3 nucleotides are TGCGCCAGCAGCTTGGGGCTAGCGGGATGGAATGAGCAGTTCTTC. Translated, it gives CASSLGLAGWNEQFF.

The CDR3 sequence is CATCPATSSSYNEQFF. Here the CDR3 DNA reads TGTGCCACCTGTCCTGCGACTAGTAGCTCCTACAATGAGCAGTTCTTC. The chain joins TRBV19 to TRBJ2-1, with a possible D match to TRBD2 (6 bases). CDR1 and CDR2 from the germline V gene are LNHDA and SQIVND (reference sequence). V was cut by 10 bases and J by 0 bases, with 19 bases left in between. This CDR3 spans 16 amino acids.